These 3 T cell receptor beta chains came from one sample sequenced in a study of blood T cell repertoires in COVID-19. The assay was immunoSEQ multiplex PCR, and TCRdb's table has in-frame clones only and misses some. Here the sample spans 100,000 or so clones, about 81% being singletons. The sample consisted of peripheral blood. These TCRs come from a human donor in a cohort sampled during active COVID-19.

The J gene is TRBJ1-6, the V gene TRBV28, with no clear D. The germline V gene encodes CDR1 MDHEN and CDR2 SYDVKM. Trimming left V 8 bases short and J 7 bases short, with 18 bases between. The CDR3 length is 15 residues. The CDR3 loop reads CASSGFDSGNSPLHF. The CDR3 DNA reads TGTGCCAGCTCCGGGTTCGATTCGGGGAATTCACCCCTCCACTTT.

This clone was counted at least ten times. The genes are TRBV5-1 and TRBJ2-1; 15 bases align to TRBD2. J was trimmed by 6 bases and V by 1 base; bases with no gene match: 11. The CDR3 totals 19 residues. The V gene's germline CDR1 is SGHRS and CDR2 YFSETQ. CDR3 sequence: CASSLFGLAGGRGPNEQFF. The CDR3 nucleotides read TGCGCCAGCAGCTTGTTTGGACTAGCGGGGGGGCGAGGGCCCAATGAGCAGTTCTTC.

The chain recombines TRBV5-1 with TRBJ2-7; possibly TRBD1 for D (6 bases). The CDR3 contains 13 residues. V lost 3 bases to trimming and J lost 5 bases, with 12 bases between them. Germline CDR1 and CDR2: SGHRS and YFSETQ. The CDR3 nucleotides read TGCGCCAGCAGCTCCCAGGGGAACAACGAGCAGTACTTC. Protein: CASSSQGNNEQYF.